A selection of T cell receptor beta chains follows, all from one sample in a study of blood T cells in healthy people across ages. TCRdb independently ran MiXCR on the 5' RACE reads; one entry per CDR3 protein. The sample records about 930,000 distinct CDR3 sequences, 25% to 35% being singletons. The sample was also reused in another study, on T cells of mothers and their children.

The sample comprised blood. The receptors come from a woman aged 40 to 55 in good health. Each CDR3 is given with its conserved first and last residue. D genes are given only for firm matches. Clone size appears in some rows only: once, few, many, or a class for an expanded clone.

clone_size | j_call | v_call | d_call | cdr3_nt | cdr3_aa
- | TRBJ2-3 | TRBV9 | - | TGTGCCAGCAGCGTAGCTCTAGCTGAGGATACGCAGTATTTT | CASSVALAEDTQYF
- | TRBJ1-2 | TRBV20-1 | - | TGCAGTGCTAGAGACGGACAAAGTTCTTTCAGTGGCTACACCTTC | CSARDGQSSFSGYTF
few | TRBJ1-2 | TRBV20-1 | - | TGCAGTGCTAGGTCTGGGGGAGCGAACTATGGCTACACCTTC | CSARSGGANYGYTF
- | TRBJ2-1 | TRBV6-6 | - | TGTGCCAGCAGCCAGGGGGAGGCGGCGAATGAGCAGTTCTTC | CASSQGEAANEQFF
few | TRBJ2-2 | TRBV3-1 | - | TGTGCCAGCAAAGATTGGGGAAACACCGGGGAGCTGTTTTTT | CASKDWGNTGELFF
- | TRBJ2-5 | TRBV7-9 | TRBD2 | TGTGCCAGCAGGACAGCGGGGGGGGAGACCCAGTACTTC | CASRTAGGETQYF
- | TRBJ2-1 | TRBV6-5 | TRBD2 | TGTGCCAGCATAATGTGGCTCTGGCTAGCGGGGAATGAGCAGTTCTTC | CASIMWLWLAGNEQFF
- | TRBJ1-1 | TRBV19 | - | TGTGCCAGTAGCCCTCTCGGGGCTGGGTACACTGAAGCTTTCTTT | CASSPLGAGYTEAFF
- | TRBJ2-2 | TRBV7-3 | - | TGTGCCAGCAGAGAAAGACAGACCACCGGGGAGCTGTTTTTT | CASRERQTTGELFF
few | TRBJ1-2 | TRBV5-1 | TRBD1 | TGCGCCAGCAGCTCCCAGGGGGAAGGCTACACCTTC | CASSSQGEGYTF
many | TRBJ2-7 | TRBV29-1 | - | TGCAGCGTTGAAGAGGGTCCGGGATTGGACGAGCAGTACTTC | CSVEEGPGLDEQYF
many | TRBJ2-3 | TRBV29-1 | TRBD2 | TGCAGCGTTGGGACTAGCGGGGTTAGAGATACGCAGTATTTT | CSVGTSGVRDTQYF
- | TRBJ2-7 | TRBV11-3 | - | TGTGCCAGCAGCCCGTCCCCCCTCTACGAGCAGTACTTC | CASSPSPLYEQYF
many | TRBJ2-1 | TRBV20-1 | - | TGCAGTGCTAGGAGCAGGGCAAGCTCCTACAATGAGCAGTTCTTC | CSARSRASSYNEQFF
- | TRBJ2-1 | TRBV19 | - | TGTGCCAGTAGTATAGATCCTACAGTGGGCCTCAATGAGCAGTTCTTC | CASSIDPTVGLNEQFF
many | TRBJ2-7 | TRBV4-1 | TRBD1 | TGCGCCAGCAGCCAAGAGAGAACAGGGGGGATCTACGAGCAGTACTTC | CASSQERTGGIYEQYF
many | TRBJ2-3 | TRBV12-3/TRBV12-4 | TRBD1 | TGTGCCAGCAGTTCGCACAGGGGGCCAGCAGATACGCAGTATTTT | CASSSHRGPADTQYF
- | TRBJ2-7 | TRBV3-1 | - | TGTGCCGGCAGCCGGGCAACCACCTACGAGCAGTACTTC | CAGSRATTYEQYF
- | TRBJ2-4 | TRBV4-1 | TRBD2 | TGCGCCAGCAGCCAAGGGCGAATCAGCGGGGAGGCCAAAAACATTCAGTACTTC | CASSQGRISGEAKNIQYF
many | TRBJ1-6 | TRBV30 | - | TGTGCCTGGAGTGTACAGAACGAAAATTCACCCCTCCACTTT | CAWSVQNENSPLHF
- | TRBJ1-5 | TRBV6-1 | - | TGTGCCAGCAGTGATATGGGGCAGGTCTCTTACAATCAGCCCCAGCATTTT | CASSDMGQVSYNQPQHF
many | TRBJ2-3 | TRBV7-3 | - | TGTGCCAGCAGCATGCAGGGGTCAGATACGCAGTATTTT | CASSMQGSDTQYF
few | TRBJ2-7 | TRBV25-1 | - | TGTGCCAGCAAGGCCGGGGTGGGGTACGAGCAGTACTTC | CASKAGVGYEQYF
many | TRBJ2-1 | TRBV11-2 | - | TGTGCCAGCTTTAGTATAGGGGGGGCCGGCTACAATGAGCAGTTCTTC | CASFSIGGAGYNEQFF
- | TRBJ2-1 | TRBV13 | TRBD1 | TGTGCCAGCAGCTTAGACAGGGGTGCCTACAATGGGCAGTTCTTC | CASSLDRGAYNGQFF
few | TRBJ1-4 | TRBV6-1 | - | TGTGCCAGCAGTACCTCCGTTGAGAGAGTGAGAGGGTCGGCTAATGAAAAACTGTTTTTT | CASSTSVERVRGSANEKLFF
- | TRBJ2-4 | TRBV10-3 | TRBD1 | TGTGCCACCAGTCTCGGGTTTTGGGACAGGGGGCTCCTAGCCAAAAACATTCAGTACTTC | CATSLGFWDRGLLAKNIQYF
- | TRBJ2-7 | TRBV2 | TRBD1 | TGTGCCAGCAGTGCTGGACAGGGGGGGTGTTACGAGCAGTACTTC | CASSAGQGGCYEQYF
- | TRBJ2-4 | TRBV12-5 | TRBD2 | TGTGCTAGTGCTTACAGCGGGGGGAATGAGCAGTACTTC | CASAYSGGNEQYF
- | TRBJ2-7 | TRBV18 | - | TGTGCCAGCTCACCCAACGAGGGATCCTACGAGCAGTACTTC | CASSPNEGSYEQYF
few | TRBJ1-2 | TRBV7-2 | - | TGTGCCAGCAGCCCGGGGCGGGGTCCCTATGGCTACACCTTC | CASSPGRGPYGYTF
many | TRBJ2-5 | TRBV27 | TRBD2 | TGTGCCAGCACCTCGGGGGGGCTGGTTGGGGAGACCCAGTACTTC | CASTSGGLVGETQYF
- | TRBJ1-2 | TRBV7-3 | - | TGTGCCAGCAGCTTAAATGGCATCTCTGGCTACACCTTC | CASSLNGISGYTF
- | TRBJ1-1 | TRBV2 | - | TGTGCCAGCAAAGGACAGAGCCCCTACTGGAGCACTGAAGCTTTCTTT | CASKGQSPYWSTEAFF
many | TRBJ2-7 | TRBV25-1 | - | TGTGCCAGCAGTGAATCTGGGGTGAGGAACGAGCAGTACTTC | CASSESGVRNEQYF
few | TRBJ2-2 | TRBV5-1 | - | TGCGCCAGCAGCTTCGTCCGGGGCGCGGACACCGGGGAGCTGTTTTTT | CASSFVRGADTGELFF
many | TRBJ2-7 | TRBV4-1 | - | TGCGCCAGCAGCCAAGATTGGGAGACAACCTCCTACGAGCAGTACTTC | CASSQDWETTSYEQYF
- | TRBJ2-5 | TRBV5-1 | TRBD1 | TGCGCCAGCAGCTGGCAGGGGGTTGGAGAGACCCAGTACTTC | CASSWQGVGETQYF
- | TRBJ2-7 | TRBV4-1 | TRBD2 | TGCGCCAGCAGCCAATTAAGCGGGGGGGCCTACGAGCAGTACTTC | CASSQLSGGAYEQYF
few | TRBJ2-1 | TRBV20-1 | - | TGCAGTGCCGCAGTCCCGGGTAACAATGAGCAGTTCTTC | CSAAVPGNNEQFF
few | TRBJ2-5 | TRBV5-1 | TRBD1 | TGCGCCAGCAGTCAACCACAGGGGAAAGAGACCCAGTACTTC | CASSQPQGKETQYF
- | TRBJ2-5 | TRBV6-2/TRBV6-3 | - | TGTGCCTGCAGTTACTCGAACGACGGGGCCAATGAGCAGTACTTC | CACSYSNDGANEQYF